The table lists the clone carrying this T cell receptor beta chain with a few counts. Its antigen is still unknown. This sample is drawn from a study of cytomegalovirus exposure and HLA in healthy donors. Study summary: Most genotyped donors, about four fifths of around 370, had Caucasian-associated genetic ancestry.

The CDR3 totals 13 residues. V lost 6 bases to trimming and J lost 4 bases, with 12 bases between them. CDR1 is LNHDA and CDR2 is SQIVND in the germline V gene (reference sequence). General observations from the study: Excluded: some indistinguishable V segments such as TRBV6-2 and TRBV6-3.

It was with 60 Vbeta and 13 Jbeta primers that the PCR ran. TCRdb's copy holds only in-frame clones and misses some; the assay was immunoSEQ multiplex PCR. The sample holds around 160,000 clones, approximately 79% seen once. The receptor was derived from a man aged 50 to 60 in good health and CMV-seropositive. The sequenced sample consisted of PBMCs. This chain links TRBV19 with TRBJ2-5, with D perhaps matching TRBD2 (6 bases). The CDR3 is CASSPGSSETQYF. The CDR3, as DNA: TGTGCCAGTAGCCCCGGGAGCTCAGAGACCCAGTACTTC.